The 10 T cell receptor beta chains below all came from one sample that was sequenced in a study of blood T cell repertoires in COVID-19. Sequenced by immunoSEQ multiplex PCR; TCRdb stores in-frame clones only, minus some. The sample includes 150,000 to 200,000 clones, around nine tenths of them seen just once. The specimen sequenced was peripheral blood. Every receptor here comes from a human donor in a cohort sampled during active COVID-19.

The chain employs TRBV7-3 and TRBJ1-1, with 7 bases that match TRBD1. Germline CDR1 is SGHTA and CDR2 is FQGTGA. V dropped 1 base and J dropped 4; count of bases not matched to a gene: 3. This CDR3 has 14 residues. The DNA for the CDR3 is TGTGCCAGCAGCTTAAAAGGGGGCGGCACTGAAGCTTTCTTT. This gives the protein CASSLKGGGTEAFF.

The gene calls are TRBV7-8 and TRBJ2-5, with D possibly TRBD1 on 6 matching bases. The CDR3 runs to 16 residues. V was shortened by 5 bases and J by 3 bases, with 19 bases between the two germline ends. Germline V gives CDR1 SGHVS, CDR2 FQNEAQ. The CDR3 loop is CASSVIRRGSKETQYF. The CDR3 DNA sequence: TGTGCCAGCAGCGTCATCCGCAGGGGATCAAAAGAGACCCAGTACTTC.

CDR3 in amino acids: CASSQSGGDYGYTF. The DNA for the CDR3 is TGTGCCAGCAGCCAGTCAGGGGGCGACTATGGCTACACCTTC. This chain uses TRBV3-1 (or the pseudogene TRBV3-2) with TRBJ1-2; 8 bases line up with TRBD1. Germline assignment: CDR1 LGHDT and CDR2 YNNKEL (reference sequence). This CDR3 has 14 residues. The trim removed 3 bases at V and 3 bases at J, leaving 3 bases unmatched.

In DNA, the CDR3 is TGTGCCAGTAGTATGCGACAGGTTGGACCGTCCTATGGCTACACCTTC. Protein sequence: CASSMRQVGPSYGYTF. The J gene is TRBJ1-2, the V gene TRBV19; TRBD1 might be the D (6 bases). From germline, CDR1 is LNHDA and CDR2 SQIVND (reference sequence). The CDR3 is 16 residues long. The V gene lost 3 bases and the J gene lost 4 bases, with 18 bases spanning the gap.

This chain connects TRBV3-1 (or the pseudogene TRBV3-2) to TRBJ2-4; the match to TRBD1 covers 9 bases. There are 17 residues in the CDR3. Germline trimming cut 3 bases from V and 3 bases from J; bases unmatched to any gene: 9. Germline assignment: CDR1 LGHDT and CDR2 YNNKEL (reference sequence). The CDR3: CASSHQTQGAGKNIQYF. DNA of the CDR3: TGTGCCAGCAGCCACCAAACACAGGGGGCAGGCAAAAACATTCAGTACTTC.

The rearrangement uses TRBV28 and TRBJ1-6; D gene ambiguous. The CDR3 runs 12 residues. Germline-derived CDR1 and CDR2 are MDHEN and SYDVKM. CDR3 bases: TGTGCAGAGGCCGGAGGTAATTCACCCCTCCACTTT. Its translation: CAEAGGNSPLHF.

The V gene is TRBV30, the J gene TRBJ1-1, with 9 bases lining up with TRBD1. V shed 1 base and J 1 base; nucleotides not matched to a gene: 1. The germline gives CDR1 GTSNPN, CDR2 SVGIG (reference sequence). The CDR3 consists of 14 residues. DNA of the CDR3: TGTGCCTGGAGTGCGGACAGGGGGAACACTGAAGCTTTCTTT. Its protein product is CAWSADRGNTEAFF.

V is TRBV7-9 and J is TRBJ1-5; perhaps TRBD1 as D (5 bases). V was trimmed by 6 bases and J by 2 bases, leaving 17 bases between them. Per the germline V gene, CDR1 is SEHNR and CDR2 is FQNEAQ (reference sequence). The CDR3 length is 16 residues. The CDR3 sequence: CASRREWGRGNQPQHF. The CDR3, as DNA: TGTGCCAGCAGGCGAGAATGGGGCCGGGGCAATCAGCCCCAGCATTTT.

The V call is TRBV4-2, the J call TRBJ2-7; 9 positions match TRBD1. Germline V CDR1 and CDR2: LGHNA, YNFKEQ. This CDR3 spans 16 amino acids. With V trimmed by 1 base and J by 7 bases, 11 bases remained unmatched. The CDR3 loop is CASSQVAGTGLGEQYF. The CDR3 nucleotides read TGTGCCAGCAGCCAAGTAGCCGGGACAGGGCTGGGGGAGCAGTACTTC.

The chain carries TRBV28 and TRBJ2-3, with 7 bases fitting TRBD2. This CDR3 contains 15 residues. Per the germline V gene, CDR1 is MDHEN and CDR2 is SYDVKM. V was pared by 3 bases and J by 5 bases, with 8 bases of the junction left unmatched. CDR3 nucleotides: TGTGCCAGCAGTTTGCTCGCGGGAGCAATAGATACGCAGTATTTT. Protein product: CASSLLAGAIDTQYF.